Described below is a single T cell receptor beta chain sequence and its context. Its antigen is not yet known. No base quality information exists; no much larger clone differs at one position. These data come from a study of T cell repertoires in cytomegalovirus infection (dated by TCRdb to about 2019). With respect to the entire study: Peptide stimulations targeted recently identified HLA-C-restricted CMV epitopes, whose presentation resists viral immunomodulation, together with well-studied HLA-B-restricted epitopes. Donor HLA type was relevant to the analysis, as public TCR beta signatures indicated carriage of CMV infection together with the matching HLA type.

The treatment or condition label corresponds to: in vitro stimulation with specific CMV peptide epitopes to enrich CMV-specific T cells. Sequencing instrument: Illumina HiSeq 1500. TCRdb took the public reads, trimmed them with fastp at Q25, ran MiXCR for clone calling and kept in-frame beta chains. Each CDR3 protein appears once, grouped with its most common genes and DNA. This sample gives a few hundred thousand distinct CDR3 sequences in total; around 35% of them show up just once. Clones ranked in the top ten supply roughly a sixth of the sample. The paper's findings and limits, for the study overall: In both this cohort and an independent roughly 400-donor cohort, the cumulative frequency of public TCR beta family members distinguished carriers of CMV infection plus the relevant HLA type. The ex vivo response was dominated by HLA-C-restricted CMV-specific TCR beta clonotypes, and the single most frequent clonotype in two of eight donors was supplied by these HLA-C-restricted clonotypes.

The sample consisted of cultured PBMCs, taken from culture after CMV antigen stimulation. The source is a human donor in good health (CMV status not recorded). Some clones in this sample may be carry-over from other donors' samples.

CDR3 loop: CASRYLTSGTDTQYF. At the DNA level, the sequence is TGTGCCAGCAGATATTTGACTAGCGGCACAGATACGCAGTATTTT. The rearrangement joined TRBV6-2 or TRBV6-3 to TRBJ2-3, and 8 bases in between align with TRBD2. Germline trimming: 6 bases from V, 1 base from J; junction bases outside gene matches: 6. The germline V gene encodes CDR1 MNHEY and CDR2 SVGEGT. The CDR3 runs 15 residues from the cysteine to the phenylalanine. CDR3 DNA is the only sequence kept; it has 45 bases, read in frame from the first base.